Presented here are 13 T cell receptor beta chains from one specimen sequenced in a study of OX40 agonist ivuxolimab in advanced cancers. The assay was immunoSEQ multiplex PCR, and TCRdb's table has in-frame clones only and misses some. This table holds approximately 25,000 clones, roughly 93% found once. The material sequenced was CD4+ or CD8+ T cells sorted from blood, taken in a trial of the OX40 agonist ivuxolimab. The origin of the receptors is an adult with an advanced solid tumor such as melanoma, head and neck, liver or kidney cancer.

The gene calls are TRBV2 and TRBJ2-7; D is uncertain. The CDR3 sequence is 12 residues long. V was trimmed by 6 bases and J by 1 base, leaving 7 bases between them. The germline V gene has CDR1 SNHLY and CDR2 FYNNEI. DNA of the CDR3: TGTGCCAGCAGCTGGGATTCCTACGAGCAGTACTTC. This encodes CASSWDSYEQYF.

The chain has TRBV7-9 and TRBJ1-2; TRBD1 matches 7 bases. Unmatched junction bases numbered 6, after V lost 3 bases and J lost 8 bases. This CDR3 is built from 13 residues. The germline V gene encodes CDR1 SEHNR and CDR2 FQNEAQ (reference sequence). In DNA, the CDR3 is TGTGCCAGCAGCTTTCTCGACAGGGACGGCTACACCTTC. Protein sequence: CASSFLDRDGYTF.

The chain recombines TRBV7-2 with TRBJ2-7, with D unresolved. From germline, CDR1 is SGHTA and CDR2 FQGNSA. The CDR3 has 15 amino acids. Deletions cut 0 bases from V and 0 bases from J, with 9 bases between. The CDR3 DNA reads TGTGCCAGCAGCTTAGCGGCAAGCGTCTCCTACGAGCAGTACTTC. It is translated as CASSLAASVSYEQYF.

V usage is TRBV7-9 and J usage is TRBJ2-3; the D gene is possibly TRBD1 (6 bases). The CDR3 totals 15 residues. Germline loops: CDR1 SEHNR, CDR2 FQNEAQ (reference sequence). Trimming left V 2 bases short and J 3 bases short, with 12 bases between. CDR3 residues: CASSLRQALTDTQYF. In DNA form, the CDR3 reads TGTGCCAGCAGCTTAAGACAGGCATTAACAGATACGCAGTATTTT. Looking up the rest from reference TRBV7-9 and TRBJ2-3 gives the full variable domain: DTGVSQNPRHKITKRGQNVTFRCDPISEHNRLYWYRQTLGQGPEFLTYFQNEAQLEKSRLLSDRFSAERPKGSFSTLEIQRTEQGDSAMYLCASSLRQALTDTQYFGPGTRLTVL.

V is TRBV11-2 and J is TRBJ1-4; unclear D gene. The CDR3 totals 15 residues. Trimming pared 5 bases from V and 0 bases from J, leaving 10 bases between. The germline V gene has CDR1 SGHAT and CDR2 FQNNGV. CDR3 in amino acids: CASSLKPATNEKLFF. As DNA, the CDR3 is TGTGCCAGCAGCCTTAAGCCTGCAACTAATGAAAAACTGTTTTTT.

This chain's CDR3 is CASSISGTKETQYF. The CDR3 region has the DNA TGTGCCAGCAGCATTAGCGGGACGAAGGAGACCCAGTACTTC. This rearrangement joins TRBV7-9 to TRBJ2-5; TRBD2 matches 8 bases. From germline, CDR1 is SEHNR and CDR2 FQNEAQ (reference sequence). The CDR3 consists of 14 residues. V lost 5 bases to trimming and J lost 5 bases; unmatched junction nucleotides: 7.

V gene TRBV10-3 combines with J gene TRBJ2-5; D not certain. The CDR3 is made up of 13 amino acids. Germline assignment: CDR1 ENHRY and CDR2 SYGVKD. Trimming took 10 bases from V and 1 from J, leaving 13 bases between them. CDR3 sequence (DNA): TGTGCCACCACCGGACCCAGCCAAGAGACCCAGTACTTC. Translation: CATTGPSQETQYF.

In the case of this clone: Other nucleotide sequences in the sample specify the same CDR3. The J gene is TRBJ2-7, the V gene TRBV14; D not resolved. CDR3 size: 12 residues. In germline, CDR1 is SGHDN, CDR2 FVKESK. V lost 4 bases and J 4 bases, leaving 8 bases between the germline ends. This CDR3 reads CASSPQGYEQYF. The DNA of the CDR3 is TGTGCCAGCAGCCCCCAAGGTTACGAGCAGTACTTC.

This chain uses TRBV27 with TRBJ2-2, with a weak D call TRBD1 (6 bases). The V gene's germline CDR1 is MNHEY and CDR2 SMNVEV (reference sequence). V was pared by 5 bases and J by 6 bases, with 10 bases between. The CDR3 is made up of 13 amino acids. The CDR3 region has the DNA TGTGCCAGCAGTCCCTCAGGGGCCGGGGAGCTGTTTTTT. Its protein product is CASSPSGAGELFF.

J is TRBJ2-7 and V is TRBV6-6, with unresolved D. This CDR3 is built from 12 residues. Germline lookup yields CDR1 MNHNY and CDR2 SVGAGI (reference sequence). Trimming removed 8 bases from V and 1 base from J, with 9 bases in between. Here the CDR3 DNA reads TGTGCCAGCGCCCCCTTTTCCTACGAGCAGTACTTC. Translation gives CASAPFSYEQYF.

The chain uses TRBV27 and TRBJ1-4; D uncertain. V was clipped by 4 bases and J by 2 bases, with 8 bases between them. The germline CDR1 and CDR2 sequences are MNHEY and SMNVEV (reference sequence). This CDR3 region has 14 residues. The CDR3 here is CASSSHSTNEKLFF. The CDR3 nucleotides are TGTGCCAGCAGTTCTCACAGTACTAATGAAAAACTGTTTTTT.

CDR3 DNA sequence: TGTGCCAGCATACAGGCCTACGAGCAGTACTTC. It encodes CASIQAYEQYF. The rearrangement joins TRBV2 to TRBJ2-7; maybe TRBD1 (5 bases). From germline, CDR1 is SNHLY and CDR2 FYNNEI. V was pared by 7 bases and J by 2 bases, with 6 bases between. The CDR3 contains 11 residues.

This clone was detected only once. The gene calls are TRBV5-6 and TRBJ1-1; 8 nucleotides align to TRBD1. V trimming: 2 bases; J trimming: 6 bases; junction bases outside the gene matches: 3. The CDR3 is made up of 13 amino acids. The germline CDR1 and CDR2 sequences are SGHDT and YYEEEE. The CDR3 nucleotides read TGTGCCAGCAGCTTTGGACAGGGCGCTGAAGCTTTCTTT. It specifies CASSFGQGAEAFF.